This entry describes one T cell receptor (beta chain). Its antigen is not known. Germline CDR1 and CDR2: LNHNV and YYDKDF (reference sequence). The CDR3 has 15 amino acids. Trimming left V 3 bases short and J 4 bases short, with 13 bases between. The whole isolated RNA underwent reverse transcription, so sequencing captured expressed TCRB transcripts. Repertoires were generated with immunoSEQ multiplex PCR, while TCRdb's copy carries only in-frame clones and drops some. The sample has about 620,000 clones, around a sixth seen once. This record comes from a study of beta chain features in type 1 diabetes. Study in general: Examination spanned approximately 110 million sorted cells from all samples. Broader study findings: Naive, central memory and Treg TCRB repertoires appeared more alike in patients than in healthy donors.

Via the markers CD45RO/CCR7/CD25/CD127/CD95/CD27, stem cell-like memory, regulatory, central memory and naive CD4+ cells were sorted. Purity above 95% was achieved in all sorted populations. Sequencing was done on a sample of naive CD4+ T cells from blood. This sequence originates from a man younger than 30 in good health. The genes are TRBV15 and TRBJ1-5; D unresolved. CDR3 bases: TGTGCCACCAGCAGGCCCCCTTTCGGTAATCAGCCCCAGCATTTT. Its translation is CATSRPPFGNQPQHF.